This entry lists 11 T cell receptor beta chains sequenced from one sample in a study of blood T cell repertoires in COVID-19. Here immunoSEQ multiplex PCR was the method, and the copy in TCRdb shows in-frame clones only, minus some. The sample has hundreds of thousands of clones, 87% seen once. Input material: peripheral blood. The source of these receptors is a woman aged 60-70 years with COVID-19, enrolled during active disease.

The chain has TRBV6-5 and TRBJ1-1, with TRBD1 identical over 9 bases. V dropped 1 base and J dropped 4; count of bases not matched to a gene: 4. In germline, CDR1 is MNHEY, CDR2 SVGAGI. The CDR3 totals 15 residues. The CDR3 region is CASSYLDRGGTEAFF. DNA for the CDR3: TGTGCCAGCAGTTACTTGGACAGGGGAGGCACTGAAGCTTTCTTT.

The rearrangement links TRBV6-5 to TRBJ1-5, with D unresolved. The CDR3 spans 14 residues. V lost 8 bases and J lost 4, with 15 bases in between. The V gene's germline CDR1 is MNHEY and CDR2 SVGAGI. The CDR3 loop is CASRGPTGNQPQHF. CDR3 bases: TGTGCCAGCCGCGGGCCAACCGGTAATCAGCCCCAGCATTTT.

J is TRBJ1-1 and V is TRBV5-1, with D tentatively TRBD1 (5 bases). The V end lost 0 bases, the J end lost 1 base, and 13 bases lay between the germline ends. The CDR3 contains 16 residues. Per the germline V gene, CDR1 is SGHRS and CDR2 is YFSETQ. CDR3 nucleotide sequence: TGCGCCAGCAGCTTGGTGGGGCAGGAATCGAACACTGAAGCTTTCTTT. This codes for CASSLVGQESNTEAFF.

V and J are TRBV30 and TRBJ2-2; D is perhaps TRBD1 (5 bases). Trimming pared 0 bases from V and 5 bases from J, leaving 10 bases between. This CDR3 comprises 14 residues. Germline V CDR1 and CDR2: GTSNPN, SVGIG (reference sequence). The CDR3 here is CAWSVAGRTGELFF. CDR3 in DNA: TGTGCCTGGAGTGTGGCAGGGCGAACCGGGGAGCTGTTTTTT.

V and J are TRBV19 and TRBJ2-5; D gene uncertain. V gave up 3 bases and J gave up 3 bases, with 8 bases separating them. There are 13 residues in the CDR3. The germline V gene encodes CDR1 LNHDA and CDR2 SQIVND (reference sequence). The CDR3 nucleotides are TGTGCCAGTAGTATCTCCAGAAAAGAGACCCAGTACTTC. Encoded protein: CASSISRKETQYF.

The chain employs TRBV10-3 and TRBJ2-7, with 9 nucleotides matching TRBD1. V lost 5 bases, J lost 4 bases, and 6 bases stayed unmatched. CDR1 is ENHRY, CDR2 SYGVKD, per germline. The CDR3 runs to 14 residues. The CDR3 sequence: CAISPGQGLYEQYF. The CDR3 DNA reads TGTGCCATCAGTCCGGGACAGGGCCTTTACGAGCAGTACTTC.

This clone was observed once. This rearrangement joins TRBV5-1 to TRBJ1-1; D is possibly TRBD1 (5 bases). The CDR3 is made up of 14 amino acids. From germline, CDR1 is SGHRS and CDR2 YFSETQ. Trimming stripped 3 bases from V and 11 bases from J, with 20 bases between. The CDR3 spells CASSWGDREGDAFF. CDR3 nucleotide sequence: TGCGCCAGCAGCTGGGGGGACCGGGAGGGCGATGCTTTCTTT.

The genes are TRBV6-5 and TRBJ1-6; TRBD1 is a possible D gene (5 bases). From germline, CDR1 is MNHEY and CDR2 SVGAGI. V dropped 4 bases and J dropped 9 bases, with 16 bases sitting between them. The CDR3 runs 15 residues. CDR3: CASSWTRGSPSPLHF. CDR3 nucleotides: TGTGCCAGCAGTTGGACAAGGGGATCCCCTTCACCCCTCCACTTT.

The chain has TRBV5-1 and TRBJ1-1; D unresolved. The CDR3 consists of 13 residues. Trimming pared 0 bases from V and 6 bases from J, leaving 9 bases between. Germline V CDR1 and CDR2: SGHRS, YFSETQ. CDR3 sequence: CASSLVRSAEAFF. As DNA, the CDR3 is TGCGCCAGCAGCTTGGTCAGGTCGGCTGAAGCTTTCTTT.

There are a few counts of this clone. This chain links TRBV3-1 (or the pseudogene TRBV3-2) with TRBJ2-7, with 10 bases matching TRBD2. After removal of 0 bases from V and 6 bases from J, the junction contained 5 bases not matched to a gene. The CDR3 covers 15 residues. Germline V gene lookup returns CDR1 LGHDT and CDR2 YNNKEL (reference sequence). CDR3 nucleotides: TGTGCCAGCAGCCAAGATCGGACTAGCGGTCTCGAGCAGTACTTC. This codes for CASSQDRTSGLEQYF.

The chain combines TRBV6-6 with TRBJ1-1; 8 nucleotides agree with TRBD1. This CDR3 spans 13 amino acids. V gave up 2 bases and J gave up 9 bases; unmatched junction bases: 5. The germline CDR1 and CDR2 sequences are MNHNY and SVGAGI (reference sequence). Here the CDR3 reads CASSYKTGAQAFF. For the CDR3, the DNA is TGTGCCAGCAGTTACAAGACAGGGGCACAAGCTTTCTTT.